The clone carrying this T cell receptor (beta chain) appeared many times. As yet, its antigen is unknown. This entry comes from a study of T-cell reconstitution after alpha-beta-depleted transplantation in children. Findings and caveats of the study: T-cell counts and diversity at one year post-transplant came mainly from newly produced T cells.

V lost 1 base and J lost 1, with 5 bases in between. The CDR3 has 13 residues. Looked up from germline, CDR1 is SGHRS and CDR2 is YFSETQ. TCRbeta library construction was performed incorporating unique molecular identifiers. TCRdb itself ran the PCR reads through MiXCR, one entry per CDR3 protein. There are a few hundred thousand distinct CDR3 sequences in the sample; about 25% occur only once, and about 2.6% lies in the top ten. This sequence was found in a girl aged 2-10 years with Fanconi anemia, due to receive a stem cell transplant. Material: PBMCs, obtained before TCRalphabeta/CD19-depleted stem cell transplant. The V and J genes are TRBV5-1 and TRBJ2-5; D is undetermined. CDR3 bases: TGCGCCAGCAGCTTGACAGTCCAAGAGACCCAGTACTTC. It yields the protein CASSLTVQETQYF.